The source of this TCR beta chain is a study of naive and memory T cell subsets. Findings of the study overall: This RNA-based method may be sensitive to activation-related transcript changes.

Amplification of ligated cDNA took four PCR rounds with SP2 and nested alpha and beta constant primers. MiXCR, applied by TCRdb to the 5' RACE reads, yields one record per CDR3 protein. Of over 45,000 distinct CDR3 sequences detected, 7.6% appear once; the ten largest clones hold nearly 10%. This clonotype was seen more than once but under ten times. Its specificity is unknown. TCR cDNA received a 3' ligated oligonucleotide that carried a UMI. Reverse transcription used DNase-treated unsorted total RNA, aiming for 1 to 1000 ng. Between the trimmed V and J ends, which lost 5 bases and 6 bases, there was a span of 14 bases. CDR3 length: 14 residues.

The receptor's source is a female donor in good health. This rearrangement joins TRBV12-3 or TRBV12-4 to TRBJ1-5; maybe TRBD1 (6 bases). The CDR3 spells CASSPQGGRQPQHF. The CDR3 DNA sequence: TGTGCCAGCAGTCCCCAAGGGGGGCGTCAGCCCCAGCATTTT.